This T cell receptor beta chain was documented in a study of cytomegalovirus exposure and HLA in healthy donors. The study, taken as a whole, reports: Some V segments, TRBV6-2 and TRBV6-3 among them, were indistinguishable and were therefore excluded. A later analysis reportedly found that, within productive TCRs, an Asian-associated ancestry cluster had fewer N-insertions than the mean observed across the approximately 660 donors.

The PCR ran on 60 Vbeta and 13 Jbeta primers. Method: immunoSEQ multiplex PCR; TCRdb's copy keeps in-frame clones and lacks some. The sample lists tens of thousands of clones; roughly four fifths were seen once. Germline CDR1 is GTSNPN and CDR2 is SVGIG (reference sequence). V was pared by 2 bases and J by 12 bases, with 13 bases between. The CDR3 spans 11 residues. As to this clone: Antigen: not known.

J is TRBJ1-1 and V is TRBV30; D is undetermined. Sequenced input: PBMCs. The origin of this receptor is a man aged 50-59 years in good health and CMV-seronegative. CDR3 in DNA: TGTGCCTGGAGTCCGACTTTGGCGACTTTCTTT. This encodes CAWSPTLATFF.